One sample yielded the 21 T cell receptor beta chains listed below, sequenced in a study of blood T cell repertoires in COVID-19. Sequencing used immunoSEQ multiplex PCR; TCRdb keeps in-frame clones, though not all of them. The sample carries roughly 400,000 clones, about 87% recorded once. Sequenced: PBMCs or T cells enriched from blood (not recorded which). The source is a woman aged 50 to 60 who had recovered from COVID-19.

V gene TRBV7-9 combines with J gene TRBJ1-2, with 7 bases aligning to TRBD1. V trimming: 5 bases; J trimming: 8 bases; junction bases outside the gene matches: 11. Germline CDR1 and CDR2: SEHNR and FQNEAQ (reference sequence). The CDR3 extends over 14 amino acids. The CDR3 DNA sequence: TGTGCCAGCAGCCCATCCCCCAAAGGGGGCGGCTACACCTTC. Translation gives CASSPSPKGGGYTF.

This clone was recorded once. The chain is built from TRBV19 and TRBJ1-1; maybe TRBD1 (6 bases). Trimming took 1 base from V and 7 from J, leaving 7 bases between them. This CDR3 spans 12 amino acids. Looked up from germline, CDR1 is LNHDA and CDR2 is SQIVND (reference sequence). The CDR3 reads CASSIGTVEAFF. CDR3 nucleotide sequence: TGTGCCAGTAGTATAGGGACAGTTGAAGCTTTCTTT.

The V call is TRBV7-6, the J call TRBJ1-1; the match to TRBD1 covers 7 bases. V lost 0 bases to trimming and J lost 2 bases; unmatched junction nucleotides: 6. From germline, CDR1 is SGHVS and CDR2 FNYEAQ. The CDR3 is made up of 16 amino acids. The CDR3 DNA follows: TGTGCCAGCAGCTTAGCGACAAACAGGGGCAACACTGAAGCTTTCTTT. The encoded protein is CASSLATNRGNTEAFF.

This CDR3 is CASSQEARRNYGYTF. CDR3 nucleotides: TGCGCCAGCAGCCAAGAAGCGAGGAGGAACTATGGCTACACCTTC. The chain combines TRBV4-3 with TRBJ1-2; D is unclear. The ends were cut back, 0 bases at V and 2 bases at J, with 10 bases in the middle. Looked up from germline, CDR1 is LGHNA and CDR2 is YSLEER. The CDR3 totals 15 residues.

The rearrangement joins TRBV6-2 or TRBV6-3 to TRBJ2-7; unclear D gene. This CDR3 spans 16 amino acids. Germline CDR1 is MNHEY and CDR2 is SVGEGT. V gave up 2 bases and J gave up 1 base, with 15 bases separating them. The CDR3 is CASSYQSGFGSYEQYF. The CDR3, as DNA: TGTGCCAGCAGTTACCAGTCGGGTTTTGGGTCCTACGAGCAGTACTTC.

This chain uses TRBV7-2 with TRBJ1-3; 8 bases are a match to TRBD1. Trimming took 1 base from V and 0 from J; bases not matched to a gene: 8. The CDR3 contains 18 residues. Germline assignment: CDR1 SGHTA and CDR2 FQGNSA. The CDR3 nucleotides are TGTGCCAGCAGCTTAGTTCTCAACAGGGGGGGCTCTGGAAACACCATATATTTT. This encodes CASSLVLNRGGSGNTIYF.

The V gene is TRBV30, the J gene TRBJ2-7; no reliable D call. Germline V gives CDR1 GTSNPN, CDR2 SVGIG (reference sequence). The CDR3 covers 13 residues. V was pared by 5 bases and J by 3 bases, with 14 bases between. The CDR3 DNA reads as TGTGCCTGGTCAGTGGGCGTAGACTACGAGCAGTACTTC. Its translation is CAWSVGVDYEQYF.

This chain links TRBV2 with TRBJ2-4, with D possibly being TRBD1 (6 bases). The CDR3 spans 15 residues. Germline V gives CDR1 SNHLY, CDR2 FYNNEI. Trimming pared 5 bases from V and 1 base from J, leaving 12 bases between. CDR3 sequence reads: CASSRTQGAKNIQYF. The CDR3 bases are TGTGCCAGCAGTAGGACTCAGGGGGCCAAAAACATTCAGTACTTC.

The rearrangement joins TRBV4-1 to TRBJ1-2; D unclear. CDR1 and CDR2 (germline): MGHRA, YSYEKL. V lost 0 bases, J lost 0 bases, and 5 bases lay in between. CDR3 length: 14 amino acids. The DNA for the CDR3 is TGCGCCAGCAGCCAAGACCCCACTAACTATGGCTACACCTTC. Translating gives CASSQDPTNYGYTF.

This clone has only one observation. The genes are TRBV28 and TRBJ2-7, with a tentative D call TRBD1 (6 bases). V shed 10 bases and J shed 1 base, with 17 bases lying between them. CDR1 and CDR2 (germline): MDHEN, SYDVKM. The CDR3 sequence is 14 residues long. The CDR3 reads CATNARDTSYEQYF. CDR3 nucleotides: TGTGCCACCAACGCCCGGGACACGTCCTACGAGCAGTACTTC.

This clone has a handful of counts. In the same sample, other DNA sequences code for this CDR3. The V call is TRBV2, the J call TRBJ1-5, with 9 bases aligning to TRBD1. V shed 5 bases and J 5 bases; nucleotides not matched to a gene: 4. Germline V CDR1 and CDR2: SNHLY, FYNNEI. There are 14 residues in the CDR3. In DNA form, the CDR3 reads TGTGCCAGCAGTCTAGACAGGGGGGATCAGCCCCAGCATTTT. This gives the protein CASSLDRGDQPQHF.

V is TRBV18 and J is TRBJ1-1, with 9 bases that match TRBD1. The CDR3 loop spans 18 amino acids. In germline, CDR1 is KGHSH, CDR2 LQKENI. Trimming at V came to 3 bases and at J to 0 bases, leaving 11 bases not matched to a gene. The CDR3 loop is CASSPRTGQGLMNTEAFF. Here the CDR3 DNA reads TGTGCCAGCTCACCTAGAACGGGACAGGGTCTTATGAACACTGAAGCTTTCTTT.

This clone has more than one count but fewer than ten. The chain is built from TRBV2 and TRBJ1-5; 9 bases agree with TRBD1. With 4 bases clipped from V and 4 bases from J, the junction kept 8 bases outside the gene matches. The CDR3 is 16 amino acids. Germline CDR1 is SNHLY and CDR2 is FYNNEI. CDR3 sequence reads: CASSGVLGTGNQPQHF. CDR3 coding DNA: TGTGCCAGCAGTGGGGTGCTTGGGACAGGGAATCAGCCCCAGCATTTT.

The genes are TRBV10-3 and TRBJ1-2, with D possibly matching TRBD1 (6 bases). The CDR3 sequence is 15 residues long. Germline V gene data show CDR1 as ENHRY and CDR2 as SYGVKD. The V end lost 8 bases, the J end lost 6 bases, and 22 bases lay between the germline ends. CDR3 sequence reads: CAISPEDSLRNGYTF. The CDR3 DNA sequence: TGTGCCATCTCCCCCGAGGACAGCCTTAGGAATGGCTACACCTTC.

V is TRBV15 and J is TRBJ1-5; 8 bases are a match to TRBD1. The CDR3 extends over 16 amino acids. Trimming at V came to 5 bases and at J to 1 base, leaving 7 bases not matched to a gene. Germline-derived CDR1 and CDR2 are LNHNV and YYDKDF (reference sequence). CDR3 loop: CATSVTGASSNQPQHF. Written as DNA, the CDR3 is TGTGCCACCAGCGTGACAGGGGCGTCGAGCAATCAGCCCCAGCATTTT.

The V call is TRBV7-3, the J call TRBJ1-6; D ambiguous. The CDR3 totals 15 residues. Trimming left V 3 bases short and J 0 bases short, with 6 bases between. Germline V gene sequence: CDR1 SGHTA, CDR2 FQGTGA. The CDR3 DNA is TGTGCCAGCAGCTTCTCCAGCTCCTATAATTCACCCCTCCACTTT. Its translation is CASSFSSSYNSPLHF.

The V gene is TRBV13, the J gene TRBJ2-2; 9 bases match TRBD1. The CDR3 has 14 amino acids. J gave up 7 bases and V 5 bases, and 5 bases lay outside the gene matches. Germline V gene lookup returns CDR1 PRHDT and CDR2 FYEKMQ (reference sequence). CDR3 coding DNA: TGTGCCAGCAGCCCGGGACAGGGATACGGGGAGCTGTTTTTT. Translating it yields CASSPGQGYGELFF. Variable domain in full (rest from reference TRBV13 and TRBJ2-2): AAGVIQSPRHLIKEKRETATLKCYPIPRHDTVYWYQQGPGQDPQFLISFYEKMQSDKGSIPDRFSAQQFSDYHSELNMSSLELGDSALYFCASSPGQGYGELFFGEGSRLTVL.

This clone was seen only once. The J gene is TRBJ1-3, the V gene TRBV28; D unclear. Germline V gene sequence: CDR1 MDHEN, CDR2 SYDVKM. V was trimmed by 7 bases and J by 6 bases, leaving 16 bases between them. The CDR3 extends over 14 amino acids. This CDR3 reads CASITGGPINTIYF. CDR3 sequence (DNA): TGTGCCAGCATTACCGGCGGGCCTATAAACACCATATATTTT.

V is TRBV2 and J is TRBJ1-6, with D tentatively TRBD1 (6 bases). CDR3 size: 15 residues. Germline loops: CDR1 SNHLY, CDR2 FYNNEI. Trimming cost V 3 bases and J 7 bases, with 13 bases left between them. CDR3 region: CASSDLRTVNSPLHF. The CDR3 region has the DNA TGTGCCAGCAGTGATCTCCGGACAGTAAATTCACCCCTCCACTTT.

This clone has only one observation. The chain is built from TRBV21-1 and TRBJ1-2. TRBV21-1 has pseudogene status. This CDR3 is 14 amino acids long. The CDR3 sequence: CASSSGGAPDGYTF. CDR3 nucleotides: TGTGCCAGCAGCAGCGGCGGGGCCCCGGATGGCTACACCTTC.

V gene TRBV18 combines with J gene TRBJ2-6, with TRBD1 as a possible D gene (5 bases). The CDR3 loop spans 18 amino acids. With 2 bases removed from V and 0 bases from J, the gap between germline ends came to 14 bases. Looked up from germline, CDR1 is KGHSH and CDR2 is LQKENI. The CDR3 sequence is CASSPALGASSGANVLTF. CDR3 in DNA: TGTGCCAGCTCACCAGCATTAGGGGCGAGCTCTGGGGCCAACGTCCTGACTTTC.